These 22 T cell receptor beta chains were all obtained from the same sample, sequenced in a study of blood T cell repertoires in COVID-19. Some clones are missing from TCRdb's copy, which holds only in-frame ones; the method was immunoSEQ multiplex PCR. Of about 68,000 clones listed, almost 85% are singletons. Material: peripheral blood. These receptors all stem from a man aged 50 to 59 with acute or convalescent COVID-19.

The chain recombines TRBV11-2 with TRBJ2-2, with 9 bases identical to TRBD1. Germline CDR1 SGHAT, CDR2 FQNNGV. CDR3 length equals 16 residues. The trim removed 5 bases at V and 3 bases at J, leaving 7 bases unmatched. As DNA, the CDR3 is TGTGCCAGCAGCCCGGGACAGGGCTATGACACCGGGGAGCTGTTTTTT. Translated: CASSPGQGYDTGELFF.

The V and J genes are TRBV7-6 and TRBJ1-2; TRBD1 matches at 9 bases. CDR3 size: 17 residues. Unmatched junction bases numbered 16, after V lost 6 bases and J lost 5 bases. Germline CDR1 reads SGHVS; CDR2 reads FNYEAQ. CDR3 protein: CASSPGFGTGKEYGYTF. CDR3 bases: TGTGCCAGCAGTCCCGGATTCGGGACAGGGAAGGAGTATGGCTACACCTTC.

This chain links TRBV12-3 or TRBV12-4 with TRBJ1-1; weak D call: TRBD1 (6 bases). V was shortened by 7 bases and J by 5 bases, with 11 bases between the two germline ends. The CDR3 is 12 amino acids. CDR3 DNA: TGTGCCAGCAAAGTCAGGGGTACTGAAGCTTTCTTT. Protein: CASKVRGTEAFF.

This clone occurred a few times. The V gene is TRBV19, the J gene TRBJ1-4, with TRBD1 matching 9 bases. The CDR3 is 15 amino acids. V gave up 6 bases and J gave up 6 bases; unmatched junction bases: 8. Germline values: CDR1 LNHDA, CDR2 SQIVND (reference sequence). Here the CDR3 reads CASRDGQGLDEKLFF. The CDR3 DNA reads as TGTGCCAGTAGGGATGGACAGGGGTTGGATGAAAAACTGTTTTTT.

The rearrangement joins TRBV5-3 to TRBJ2-3; D is perhaps TRBD1 (6 bases). TRBV5-3 is flagged as an ORF with uncertain function. The CDR3 is 17 amino acids. Trimming stripped 4 bases from V and 1 base from J, with 19 bases between. CDR3: CARSPSHRAEGTDTQYF. In DNA, the CDR3 is TGTGCCAGAAGCCCTAGTCACAGGGCGGAGGGCACAGATACGCAGTATTTT.

V is TRBV6-1 and J is TRBJ2-7; D not resolved. V shed 2 bases and J shed 2 bases, with 7 bases lying between them. Germline lookup yields CDR1 MNHNS and CDR2 SASEGT. CDR3 length: 13 residues. The CDR3 sequence: CASSENVAYEQYV. CDR3 coding DNA: TGTGCCAGCAGTGAAAACGTAGCCTACGAGCAGTACGTC.

The count of this clone is one. The chain recombines TRBV24-1 with TRBJ2-3; 14 bases align to TRBD2. The CDR3 totals 19 residues. V shed 4 bases and J 1 base; nucleotides not matched to a gene: 9. The germline CDR1 and CDR2 sequences are KGHDR and SFDVKD. The DNA for the CDR3 is TGTGCCACCAGTGACCCCGGACTAGCGGGGGGCCTTGGCACAGATACGCAGTATTTT. Protein sequence: CATSDPGLAGGLGTDTQYF.

V usage is TRBV5-1 and J usage is TRBJ2-3; 11 nucleotides line up with TRBD2. The CDR3 is 18 amino acids. Germline-derived CDR1 and CDR2 are SGHRS and YFSETQ. Germline trimming cut 3 bases from V and 0 bases from J; bases unmatched to any gene: 9. CDR3 sequence: CASSSTSGGGYSTDTQYF. The CDR3 DNA is TGCGCCAGCAGCTCTACTAGCGGGGGAGGATACAGCACAGATACGCAGTATTTT.

The V call is TRBV28, the J call TRBJ1-5; D uncertain. Germline CDR1 and CDR2: MDHEN and SYDVKM. V gave up 5 bases and J gave up 0 bases, with 8 bases separating them. This CDR3 contains 14 residues. Here the CDR3 DNA reads TGTGCCAGCAGTCTTACAGATAGCAATCAGCCCCAGCATTTT. It is translated as CASSLTDSNQPQHF.

The rearrangement links TRBV11-2 to TRBJ2-2; 13 bases align to TRBD2. The CDR3 sequence is 15 residues long. CDR1 SGHAT and CDR2 FQNNGV come from the germline V gene. V lost 5 bases to trimming and J lost 6 bases; unmatched junction nucleotides: 3. CDR3 in DNA: TGTGCCAGCAGCCCCGGACTAGCGGGGGCCGGGGAGCTGTTTTTT. Its protein product is CASSPGLAGAGELFF.

This chain uses TRBV2 with TRBJ1-6, with 8 bases lining up with TRBD1. The germline V gene encodes CDR1 SNHLY and CDR2 FYNNEI. J gave up 8 bases and V 7 bases, and 10 bases lay outside the gene matches. The CDR3 runs 15 residues. The CDR3 region has the DNA TGTGCCAGCACCTATGACAGGGGCGGGGATTCACCCCTCCACTTT. It yields the protein CASTYDRGGDSPLHF. The variable domain in full, completed from reference TRBV2 and TRBJ1-6, reads EPEVTQTPSHQVTQMGQEVILRCVPISNHLYFYWYRQILGQKVEFLVSFYNNEISEKSEIFDDQFSVERPDGSNFTLKIRSTKLEDSAMYFCASTYDRGGDSPLHFGNGTRLTVT.

Only one count was recorded for this clone. The chain carries TRBV3-1 (or the pseudogene TRBV3-2) and TRBJ1-6, with D uncertain. The germline V gene has CDR1 LGHDT and CDR2 YNNKEL (reference sequence). V was shortened by 9 bases and J by 0 bases, with 18 bases between the two germline ends. The CDR3 has 17 residues. The CDR3 sequence: CARSREPKFSYNSPLHF. CDR3 coding DNA: TGTGCCAGGTCCCGGGAGCCAAAATTCTCCTATAATTCACCCCTCCACTTT.

The rearrangement links TRBV4-1 to TRBJ1-3; 7 bases align to TRBD1. CDR3 length equals 15 residues. Germline-derived CDR1 and CDR2 are MGHRA and YSYEKL. After removal of 3 bases from V and 4 bases from J, the junction contained 6 bases not matched to a gene. The CDR3 reads CASSQTGTEGNTIYF. The CDR3 region has the DNA TGCGCCAGCAGCCAGACCGGGACAGAAGGAAACACCATATATTTT.

The rearrangement joins TRBV20-1 to TRBJ1-4; D possibly corresponds to TRBD1 (5 bases). The CDR3 runs to 13 residues. The V and J ends lost 3 bases and 6 bases respectively, with 11 bases between them. Germline V CDR1 and CDR2: DFQATT, SNEGSKA (reference sequence). CDR3 amino acids: CSASGSGYEKLFF. CDR3 DNA sequence: TGCAGTGCTAGTGGGTCAGGGTATGAAAAACTGTTTTTT.

This clone appeared once. This chain uses TRBV24-1 with TRBJ1-1; no definite D call. Trimming cost V 5 bases and J 1 base, with 10 bases left between them. The CDR3 is 14 residues long. Germline CDR1 reads KGHDR; CDR2 reads SFDVKD. CDR3: CATSGHSENTEAFF. In DNA form, the CDR3 reads TGTGCCACCAGTGGGCATTCCGAGAACACTGAAGCTTTCTTT.

This clone was seen just once. V and J are TRBV19 and TRBJ2-5, with D perhaps matching TRBD1 (6 bases). Germline CDR1 reads LNHDA; CDR2 reads SQIVND (reference sequence). This CDR3 contains 13 residues. Trimming pared 0 bases from V and 5 bases from J, leaving 7 bases between. The CDR3 spells CASSIDRGETQYF. The CDR3 DNA follows: TGTGCCAGTAGTATAGATAGGGGGGAGACCCAGTACTTC.

CDR3 protein: CASQDRAGTDTQYF. The DNA of the CDR3 is TGTGCCAGTCAGGACAGGGCCGGGACAGATACGCAGTATTTT. The V and J genes are TRBV19 and TRBJ2-3; 8 nucleotides align to TRBD1. Germline V lookup: CDR1 LNHDA, CDR2 SQIVND (reference sequence). Trimming took 8 bases from V and 3 from J; bases not matched to a gene: 7. The CDR3 totals 14 residues. Drawing the rest from reference TRBV19 and TRBJ2-3, the complete variable domain is DGGITQSPKYLFRKEGQNVTLSCEQNLNHDAMYWYRQDPGQGLRLIYYSQIVNDFQKGDIAEGYSVSREKKESFPLTVTSAQKNPTAFYLCASQDRAGTDTQYFGPGTRLTVL.

The rearrangement links TRBV6-1 to TRBJ1-6, with TRBD1 matching 10 bases. Trimming cost V 1 base and J 9 bases; bases outside gene matches: 6. This CDR3 is built from 16 residues. From germline, CDR1 is MNHNS and CDR2 SASEGT. The DNA of the CDR3 is TGTGCCAGCAGTGAAGGGTTCGGGACAGGGGTTTCACCCCTCCACTTT. This encodes CASSEGFGTGVSPLHF.

The genes are TRBV7-8 and TRBJ1-6, with unresolved D. V was trimmed by 4 bases and J by 1 base, leaving 11 bases between them. The CDR3 has 16 residues. The germline gives CDR1 SGHVS, CDR2 FQNEAQ. The CDR3 loop reads CASSSTTVSYNSPLHF. Written as DNA, the CDR3 is TGTGCCAGCAGCTCGACAACAGTTTCCTATAATTCACCCCTCCACTTT.

The chain links TRBV10-1 to TRBJ2-7, with D maybe TRBD1 (6 bases). This CDR3 is built from 15 residues. Germline V gene lookup returns CDR1 WNHNN and CDR2 SYGVQD (reference sequence). Trimming removed 8 bases at V and 2 bases at J, with 19 bases between. The CDR3 coding sequence is TGCGCCAGCGATAGAGAGACCAGGGGTACCTACGAGCAGTACGTC. This sequence encodes CASDRETRGTYEQYV.

The rearrangement joins TRBV18 to TRBJ2-6, with D possibly TRBD1 on 7 matching bases. The CDR3 covers 18 residues. Germline values: CDR1 KGHSH, CDR2 LQKENI. Trimming pared 6 bases from V and 2 bases from J, leaving 20 bases between. The CDR3 sequence is CASSPQGGNAPGANVLTF. The DNA of the CDR3 is TGTGCCAGCTCCCCCCAGGGGGGTAACGCCCCTGGGGCCAACGTCCTGACTTTC.

V and J are TRBV3-1 (or the pseudogene TRBV3-2) and TRBJ1-2, with TRBD1 identical over 10 bases. The germline gives CDR1 LGHDT, CDR2 YNNKEL (reference sequence). The CDR3 has 20 amino acids. V gave up 4 bases and J gave up 6 bases; unmatched junction bases: 23. CDR3 DNA: TGTGCCAGCAGCCTAAGACCAACTCGTCCCTCGGGACAGGGGTTTAATGGCTACACCTTC. Its translation is CASSLRPTRPSGQGFNGYTF.